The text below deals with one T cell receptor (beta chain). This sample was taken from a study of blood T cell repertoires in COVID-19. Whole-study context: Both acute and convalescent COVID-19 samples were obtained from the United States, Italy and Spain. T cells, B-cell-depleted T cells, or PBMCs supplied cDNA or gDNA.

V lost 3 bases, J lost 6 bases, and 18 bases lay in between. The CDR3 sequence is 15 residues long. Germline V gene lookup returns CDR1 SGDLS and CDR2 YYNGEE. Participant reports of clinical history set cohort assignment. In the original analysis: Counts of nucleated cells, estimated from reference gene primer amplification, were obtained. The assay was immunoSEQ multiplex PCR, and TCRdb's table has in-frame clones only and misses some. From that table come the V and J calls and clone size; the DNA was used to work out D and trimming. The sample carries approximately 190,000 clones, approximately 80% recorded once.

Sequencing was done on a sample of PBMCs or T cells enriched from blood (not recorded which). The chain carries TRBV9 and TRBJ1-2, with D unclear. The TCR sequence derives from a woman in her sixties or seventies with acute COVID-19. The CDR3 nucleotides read TGTGCCAGCAGCGCCCCCCGAGGGCATCTTCATGGCTACACCTTC. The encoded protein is CASSAPRGHLHGYTF. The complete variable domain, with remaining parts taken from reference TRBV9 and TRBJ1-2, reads DSGVTQTPKHLITATGQRVTLRCSPRSGDLSVYWYQQSLDQGLQFLIQYYNGEERAKGNILERFSAQQFPDLHSELNLSSLELGDSALYFCASSAPRGHLHGYTFGSGTRLTVV.